This T cell receptor beta chain is from a study of breast tumors, draining lymph nodes, adjacent tissues. MiXCR, applied by TCRdb to the multiplex PCR reads, yields one record per CDR3 protein. The data contain 150,000 to 200,000 distinct CDR3 sequences, 25% to 40% of them seen just once; the ten biggest clones take up 3% to 4.5%. The lymph nodes were axillary draining lymph nodes from breast cancer patients. CDR1 and CDR2 (germline): DFQATT, SNEGSKA (reference sequence). The length of the CDR3 is 14 residues. The V gene end was trimmed by 2 bases and the J gene end by 3 bases; junction bases not matched to a gene: 6. This clonotype has only a few counts.

The specimen was axillary lymph node tissue. This rearrangement joins TRBV20-1 to TRBJ1-1; 7 nucleotides match TRBD1. This clonotype was obtained from a female donor with breast cancer. Some clones in this sample may be carry-over from other donors' samples. The CDR3 sequence is CSARPGQADTEAFF. CDR3 DNA: TGCAGTGCTAGACCCGGACAGGCGGACACTGAAGCTTTCTTT.